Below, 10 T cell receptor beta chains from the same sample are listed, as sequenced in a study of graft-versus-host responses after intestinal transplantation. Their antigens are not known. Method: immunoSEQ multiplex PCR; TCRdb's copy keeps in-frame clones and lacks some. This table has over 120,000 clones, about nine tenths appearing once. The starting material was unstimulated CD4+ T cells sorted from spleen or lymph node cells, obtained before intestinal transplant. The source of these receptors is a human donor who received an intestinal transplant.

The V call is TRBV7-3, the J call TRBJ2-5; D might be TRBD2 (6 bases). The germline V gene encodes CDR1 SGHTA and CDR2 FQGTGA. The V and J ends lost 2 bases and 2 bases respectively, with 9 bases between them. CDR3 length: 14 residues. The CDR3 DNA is TGTGCCAGCAGCTTAGGGACTTTGCAAGAGACCCAGTACTTC. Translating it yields CASSLGTLQETQYF.

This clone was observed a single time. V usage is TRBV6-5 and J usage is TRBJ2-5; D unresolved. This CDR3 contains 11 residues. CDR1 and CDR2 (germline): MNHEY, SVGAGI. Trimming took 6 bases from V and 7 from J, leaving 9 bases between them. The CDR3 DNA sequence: TGTGCCAGCAGCCAAATGGGGACCCAGTACTTC. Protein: CASSQMGTQYF.

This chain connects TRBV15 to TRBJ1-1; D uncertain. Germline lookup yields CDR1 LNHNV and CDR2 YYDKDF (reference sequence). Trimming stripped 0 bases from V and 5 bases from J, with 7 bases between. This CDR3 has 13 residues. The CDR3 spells CATSRDRMTEAFF. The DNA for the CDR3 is TGTGCCACCAGCAGAGATAGAATGACTGAAGCTTTCTTT.

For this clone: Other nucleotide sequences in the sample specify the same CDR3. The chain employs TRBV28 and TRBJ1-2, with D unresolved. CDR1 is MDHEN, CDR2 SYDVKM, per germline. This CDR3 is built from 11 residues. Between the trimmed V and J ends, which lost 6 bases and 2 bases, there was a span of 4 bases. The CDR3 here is CASRQNYGYTF. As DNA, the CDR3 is TGTGCCAGCAGGCAAAACTATGGCTACACCTTC.

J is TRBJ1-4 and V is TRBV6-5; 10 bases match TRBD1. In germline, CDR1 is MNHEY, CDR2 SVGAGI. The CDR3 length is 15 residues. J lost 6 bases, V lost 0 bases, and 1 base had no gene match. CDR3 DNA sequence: TGTGCCAGCAGTTACTCCGGGACAGGGGATGAAAAACTGTTTTTT. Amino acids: CASSYSGTGDEKLFF.

CDR3 protein: CASSQSPGDFLGGNTIYF. The CDR3, as DNA: TGCGCCAGCAGCCAATCTCCCGGGGACTTTCTTGGAGGAAACACCATATATTTT. V is TRBV4-1 and J is TRBJ1-3, with D perhaps matching TRBD1 (5 bases). This CDR3 is 18 amino acids long. From germline, CDR1 is MGHRA and CDR2 YSYEKL. V lost 2 bases and J lost 4, with 21 bases in between.

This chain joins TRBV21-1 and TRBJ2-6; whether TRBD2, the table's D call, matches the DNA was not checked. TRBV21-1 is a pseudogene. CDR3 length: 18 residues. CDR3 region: CASSKGGGGLSGANVLTF. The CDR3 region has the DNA TGTGCCAGCAGCAAAGGGGGCGGGGGGCTCTCCGGGGCCAACGTCCTGACTTTC.

CDR3 residues: CASSPTGGYSYGYTF. CDR3 DNA: TGTGCCAGCAGCCCGACAGGGGGCTATTCCTATGGCTACACCTTC. This sequence joins TRBV5-6 and TRBJ1-2, with 10 bases that match TRBD1. V lost 4 bases, J lost 4 bases, and 7 bases stayed unmatched. Germline V gene data show CDR1 as SGHDT and CDR2 as YYEEEE. The CDR3 is 15 residues long.

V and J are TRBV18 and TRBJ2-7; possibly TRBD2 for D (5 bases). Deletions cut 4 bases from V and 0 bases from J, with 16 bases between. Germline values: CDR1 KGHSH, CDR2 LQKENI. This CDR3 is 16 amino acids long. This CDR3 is CASSLNVGVSSYEQYF. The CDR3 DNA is TGTGCCAGCTCACTCAATGTCGGGGTTAGCTCCTACGAGCAGTACTTC.

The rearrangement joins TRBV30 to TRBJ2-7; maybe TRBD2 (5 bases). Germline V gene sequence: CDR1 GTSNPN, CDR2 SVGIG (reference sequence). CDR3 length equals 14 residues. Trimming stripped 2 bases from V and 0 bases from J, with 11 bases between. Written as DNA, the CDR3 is TGTGCCTGGAGTCCTAGTGACTACTCCTACGAGCAGTACTTC. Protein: CAWSPSDYSYEQYF.